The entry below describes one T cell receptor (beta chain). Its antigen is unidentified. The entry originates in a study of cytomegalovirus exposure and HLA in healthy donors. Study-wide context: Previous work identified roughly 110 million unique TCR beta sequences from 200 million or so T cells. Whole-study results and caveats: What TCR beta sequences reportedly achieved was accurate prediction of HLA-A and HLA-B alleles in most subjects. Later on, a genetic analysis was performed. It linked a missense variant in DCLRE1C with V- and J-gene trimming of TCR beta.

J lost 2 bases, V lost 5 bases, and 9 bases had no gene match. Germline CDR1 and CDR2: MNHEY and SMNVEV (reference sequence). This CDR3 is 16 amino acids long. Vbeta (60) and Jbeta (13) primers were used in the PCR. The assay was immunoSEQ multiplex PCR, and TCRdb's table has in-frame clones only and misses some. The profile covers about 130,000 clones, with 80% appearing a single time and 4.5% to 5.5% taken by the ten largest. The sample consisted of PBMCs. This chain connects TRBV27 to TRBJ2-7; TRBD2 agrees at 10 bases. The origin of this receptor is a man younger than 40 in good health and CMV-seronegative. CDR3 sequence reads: CASSPLGTSATYEQYF. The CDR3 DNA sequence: TGTGCCAGCAGTCCGCTAGGGACTAGCGCTACCTACGAGCAGTACTTC.